Below are 10 T cell receptor beta chains sequenced from a single sample in a study of sequential checkpoint blockade in melanoma (dated by TCRdb to about 2019). The treatment or condition label here, explained by the study, means: randomized to nivolumab then ipilimumab (arm A) or the reverse (arm B). Library prep was done by the immunoSEQ multiplex PCR assay. The table was pulled from immuneACCESS by TCRdb, which kept in-frame rearrangements only. Such tables lose some clones; where checked, under half of the loss comes from unresolved V genes, and the rest has no known cause. For this sample there are several thousand clones; around 20% appear just once. The ten largest clones represent less than 6.5% of the sample. Sequenced material: tumor tissue (inferred from file names), taken from a patient given nivolumab and ipilimumab in sequence. The receptor source for this set is a human donor with melanoma.

This clone was observed at least ten times. The chain is built from TRBV11-3 and TRBJ2-5, with TRBD2 as a possible D gene (5 bases). Germline V lookup: CDR1 SGHNT, CDR2 YENEEA. Trimming cost V 7 bases and J 2 bases, with 17 bases left between them. This CDR3 comprises 15 residues. The CDR3 region is CASTSSGDGQETQYF. CDR3 DNA: TGTGCCAGCACATCCAGCGGAGACGGGCAAGAGACCCAGTACTTC.

This clone has ten or more counts. The chain's CDR3 is CASSFTRQTEAEAFF. The CDR3 DNA is TGTGCCAGCAGCTTCACCCGACAGACTGAGGCTGAAGCTTTCTTT. The gene calls are TRBV11-3 and TRBJ1-1, with a possible D match to TRBD1 (5 bases). CDR3 length: 15 amino acids. V dropped 3 bases and J dropped 6 bases, with 17 bases sitting between them. Germline V lookup: CDR1 SGHNT, CDR2 YENEEA.

This chain connects TRBV29-1 to TRBJ1-2; TRBD1 matches 7 bases. The CDR3 totals 14 residues. With V trimmed by 5 bases and J by 4 bases, 10 bases remained unmatched. CDR1 SQVTM and CDR2 ANQGSEA come from the germline V gene. CDR3 protein: CSVHRGISSYGYTF. CDR3 DNA sequence: TGCAGCGTTCACAGGGGAATTTCTAGCTATGGCTACACCTTC.

In this sample, this clone turned up a few times. This chain joins TRBV30 and TRBJ2-7; D gene ambiguous. The germline V gene has CDR1 GTSNPN and CDR2 SVGIG (reference sequence). CDR3 length equals 12 residues. Trimming removed 2 bases from V and 6 bases from J, with 11 bases in between. The DNA of the CDR3 is TGTGCCTGGAGTCCCGAGGCCCTCGAGCAGTACTTC. Residues: CAWSPEALEQYF.

The chain carries TRBV19 and TRBJ2-3; D is unresolved. From germline, CDR1 is LNHDA and CDR2 SQIVND (reference sequence). The CDR3 sequence is 15 residues long. The V and J ends lost 7 bases and 2 bases respectively, with 16 bases between them. Here the CDR3 DNA reads TGTGCCAGTAACTCCCGGTCCGGGTACACAGATACGCAGTATTTT. It codes for CASNSRSGYTDTQYF.

The sample holds a few counts of this clone. The V and J genes are TRBV6-8 and TRBJ2-5; maybe TRBD1 (5 bases). Trimming stripped 2 bases from V and 2 bases from J, with 9 bases between. Germline values: CDR1 MNHGY, CDR2 SAAAGT. The CDR3 consists of 14 residues. CDR3: CASSYRQGQETQYF. The CDR3 DNA reads TGTGCCAGCAGTTACCGGCAGGGTCAAGAGACCCAGTACTTC.

This clone was observed a few times. Other nucleotide sequences in the sample specify the same CDR3. V gene TRBV15 combines with J gene TRBJ2-5, with TRBD2 identical over 7 bases. V was clipped by 1 base and J by 5 bases; unmatched bases: 7. In germline, CDR1 is LNHNV, CDR2 YYDKDF (reference sequence). CDR3 length equals 15 residues. CDR3 DNA: TGTGCCACCAGCAGAGGCGCTAGCGGCGCGGAGACCCAGTACTTC. Translating gives CATSRGASGAETQYF. Supplemented by reference TRBV15 and TRBJ2-5, the full variable domain reads DAMVIQNPRYQVTQFGKPVTLSCSQTLNHNVMYWYQQKSSQAPKLLFHYYDKDFNNEADTPDNFQSRRPNTSFCFLDIRSPGLGDTAMYLCATSRGASGAETQYFGPGTRLLVL.

The J gene is TRBJ1-2, the V gene TRBV7-6; 7 bases align to TRBD1. CDR3 length: 16 amino acids. With 0 bases clipped from V and 0 bases from J, the junction kept 4 bases outside the gene matches. Germline assignment: CDR1 SGHVS and CDR2 FNYEAQ. The CDR3 DNA sequence: TGTGCCAGCAGCTTAGCAGGACAGGAGGCTAACTATGGCTACACCTTC. Its protein is CASSLAGQEANYGYTF.

This clone was picked up a small number of times. The V gene is TRBV28, the J gene TRBJ1-5, with D perhaps TRBD1 (5 bases). The V end was cut by 8 bases, the J end by 5 bases, with 10 bases between. CDR3 length: 12 residues. Germline CDR1 is MDHEN and CDR2 is SYDVKM. CDR3 sequence: CASYDSHQPQHF. In nucleotides, the CDR3 is TGTGCCAGCTACGACAGCCATCAGCCCCAGCATTTT.

V and J are TRBV29-1 and TRBJ2-1; unclear D gene. V was trimmed by 2 bases and J by 1 base, leaving 6 bases between them. The CDR3 has 13 residues. Germline CDR1 reads SQVTM; CDR2 reads ANQGSEA. CDR3 nucleotide sequence: TGCAGCGTTGAAAGGGAATCCTACAATGAGCAGTTCTTC. Translating gives CSVERESYNEQFF.